This TCR beta chain was documented in a study of cytomegalovirus exposure and HLA in healthy donors. This clone was counted a few times. Its target is unknown. It was with 60 Vbeta and 13 Jbeta primers that the PCR ran. Only in-frame clones appear in the TCRdb table, and some are missing; sequencing was by immunoSEQ multiplex PCR. The top ten hold under 6% of the sample, which has more than 95,000 clones, over 9% seen once. Study-level findings and limits: The majority of TCR sequences were rare, yet some public TCRs appeared in many donors.

In germline, CDR1 is SGDLS, CDR2 YYNGEE. The CDR3 consists of 15 residues. The V end was cut by 4 bases, the J end by 1 base, with 14 bases between. This clonotype was sampled from a man aged 35 to 55 in good health and CMV-seropositive. The sequencing input was PBMCs. The chain joins TRBV9 to TRBJ1-1; D is undetermined. Here the CDR3 reads CASSIESTGNTEAFF. For the CDR3, the DNA is TGTGCCAGCAGCATAGAGTCGACGGGGAACACTGAAGCTTTCTTT.